What follows are 26 T cell receptor beta chains derived from one specimen sequenced in a study of human T cells and chemical hapten exposure. Time point meaning: pre-sensitization, week 0. Documented treatment: therapeutic diphenylcyclopropenone sensitization with weekly scalp DPC. TCRdb reanalysed the RACE reads using MiXCR and keeps one entry per CDR3 protein. The sample consists of approximately 370,000 distinct CDR3 sequences, 5.5% of them appearing once. Here the sequenced sample was whole blood, taken in connection with sensitization to the hapten diphenylcyclopropenone (DPC). These receptors all stem from a woman aged 18-29 years with alopecia areata. Some clones in this sample may be carry-over from other donors' samples.

The genes are TRBV28 and TRBJ1-5; 8 bases align to TRBD1. The CDR3 sequence is 15 residues long. With 8 bases clipped from V and 3 bases from J, the junction kept 9 bases outside the gene matches. Germline CDR1 and CDR2: MDHEN and SYDVKM. The DNA for the CDR3 is TGTGCCAGCGGATCCCCGGGACAGGACAATCAGCCCCAGCATTTT. As protein: CASGSPGQDNQPQHF.

This clonotype was detected many times. This chain uses TRBV6-5 with TRBJ1-2, with D tentatively TRBD1 (5 bases). There are 16 residues in the CDR3. V lost 2 bases and J 4 bases, leaving 17 bases between the germline ends. Germline V CDR1 and CDR2: MNHEY, SVGAGI. CDR3 sequence: CASSYDGAGTTYGYTF. The CDR3 bases are TGTGCCAGCAGTTACGATGGGGCAGGGACCACCTATGGCTACACCTTC.

V usage is TRBV27 and J usage is TRBJ2-1; 14 nucleotides line up with TRBD2. From germline, CDR1 is MNHEY and CDR2 SMNVEV (reference sequence). The CDR3 is 18 residues long. The V and J ends lost 0 bases and 8 bases, in that order; junction bases with no gene match: 9. The CDR3 DNA is TGTGCCAGCAGTTTATCAGTGACTAGCGGGGGGGCTTCGGATGAGCAGTTCTTC. The encoded protein is CASSLSVTSGGASDEQFF.

This clonotype was observed a few times. This chain joins TRBV28 and TRBJ1-3, with 7 bases matching TRBD1. CDR3 length: 15 amino acids. CDR1 MDHEN and CDR2 SYDVKM come from the germline V gene. J gave up 2 bases and V 6 bases, and 7 bases lay outside the gene matches. CDR3 protein: CASSLLDRTGNTIYF. The DNA of the CDR3 is TGTGCCAGCAGCCTCCTGGACAGGACTGGAAACACCATATATTTT. The complete variable domain, with remaining parts taken from reference TRBV28 and TRBJ1-3, reads DVKVTQSSRYLVKRTGEKVFLECVQDMDHENMFWYRQDPGLGLRLIYFSYDVKMKEKGDIPEGYSVSREKKERFSLILESASTNQTSMYLCASSLLDRTGNTIYFGEGSWLTVV.

The chain has TRBV3-1 and TRBJ2-7; D gene uncertain. V was shortened by 0 bases and J by 4 bases, with 16 bases between the two germline ends. The CDR3 covers 16 residues. Looked up from germline, CDR1 is LGHDT and CDR2 is YNNKEL (reference sequence). As DNA, the CDR3 is TGTGCCAGCAGCCAAGATCGGCTGGAACTAACGTACGAGCAGTACTTC. Residues: CASSQDRLELTYEQYF.

The V and J genes are TRBV4-3 and TRBJ1-1, with TRBD1 matching over 7 bases. The CDR3 extends over 15 amino acids. V shed 4 bases and J 1 base; nucleotides not matched to a gene: 6. The germline CDR1 and CDR2 sequences are LGHNA and YSLEER. CDR3 residues: CASSRLQGSNTEAFF. CDR3 bases: TGCGCCAGCAGCCGGCTACAGGGGTCGAACACTGAAGCTTTCTTT.

This clonotype was detected many times. The J gene is TRBJ2-3, the V gene TRBV28; a weak D match, TRBD2 (7 bases). CDR3 length: 17 amino acids. Germline CDR1 and CDR2: MDHEN and SYDVKM. The germline V and J ends were trimmed by 5 bases and 0 bases, with 18 bases remaining between them. The CDR3 DNA reads as TGTGCCAGCAGTGGGGCGGGGGCATACGTTAGCACAGATACGCAGTATTTT. Translation gives CASSGAGAYVSTDTQYF.

This clonotype was recorded many times. V usage is TRBV7-9 and J usage is TRBJ1-1; 9 positions agree with TRBD1. The CDR3 totals 14 residues. CDR1 and CDR2 from the germline V gene are SEHNR and FQNEAQ (reference sequence). V lost 10 bases to trimming and J lost 1 base; unmatched junction nucleotides: 7. The CDR3 region has the DNA TGTGCCAACTCAACAGGGGGCGCGAACACTGAAGCTTTCTTT. Translating gives CANSTGGANTEAFF.

This clonotype turned up a few times. The V and J genes are TRBV5-1 and TRBJ2-7, with D perhaps matching TRBD1 (6 bases). In germline, CDR1 is SGHRS, CDR2 YFSETQ. V was shortened by 0 bases and J by 7 bases, with 17 bases between the two germline ends. The CDR3 loop spans 15 amino acids. The chain's CDR3 is CASSLEGTSSGEQYF. The CDR3 DNA follows: TGCGCCAGCAGCTTGGAAGGGACAAGTTCGGGAGAGCAGTACTTC.

This clonotype has a count of ten or more. The gene calls are TRBV6-5 and TRBJ2-4, with D perhaps TRBD2 (5 bases). Germline V gene data show CDR1 as MNHEY and CDR2 as SVGAGI. Trimming removed 6 bases from V and 0 bases from J, with 15 bases in between. CDR3 size: 16 residues. The CDR3 region is CASSYGSGRAKNIQYF. For the CDR3, the DNA is TGTGCCAGCAGCTATGGAAGCGGACGAGCCAAAAACATTCAGTACTTC.

CDR3 sequence reads: CASSYSSGQGVYEQYF. The CDR3 DNA reads as TGTGCCAGCAGTTACTCGAGTGGACAGGGGGTCTACGAGCAGTACTTC. J is TRBJ2-7 and V is TRBV6-6; 10 bases agree with TRBD1. Germline CDR1 and CDR2: MNHNY and SVGAGI (reference sequence). CDR3 length: 16 residues. The V and J ends lost 0 bases and 3 bases, in that order; junction bases with no gene match: 5.

This clonotype was seen ten or more times. The CDR3 sequence is CASQTYWNEQFF. DNA for the CDR3: TGTGCCAGCCAGACTTACTGGAATGAGCAGTTCTTC. This rearrangement joins TRBV6-1 to TRBJ2-1; the D is unclear. Trimming stripped 8 bases from V and 7 bases from J, with 12 bases between. The length of the CDR3 is 12 residues. Germline-derived CDR1 and CDR2 are MNHNS and SASEGT.

This clonotype was seen ten or more times. J is TRBJ1-5 and V is TRBV12-3 or TRBV12-4, with D hard to call. The V and J ends lost 5 bases and 3 bases respectively, with 8 bases between them. CDR3 length equals 13 residues. CDR3 loop: CASSREVNQPQHF. Written as DNA, the CDR3 is TGTGCCAGCAGTAGAGAGGTCAATCAGCCCCAGCATTTT.

This sequence joins TRBV7-2 and TRBJ1-5; D not resolved. The V gene lost 5 bases and the J gene lost 1 base, with 9 bases spanning the gap. The CDR3 runs 14 residues. The germline CDR1 and CDR2 sequences are SGHTA and FQGNSA. CDR3 residues: CASSPDPSNQPQHF. The CDR3 DNA reads TGTGCCAGCAGCCCGGACCCAAGCAATCAGCCCCAGCATTTT.

This clonotype was recorded many times. The chain is built from TRBV12-3 or TRBV12-4 and TRBJ2-6, with 10 bases matching TRBD1. This CDR3 has 17 residues. The junction had 7 bases not matched to a gene; V was cut back by 6 bases and J by 2 bases. CDR3 sequence: CASRTGTGAAGANVLTF. In DNA form, the CDR3 reads TGTGCCAGCAGAACCGGGACAGGGGCTGCTGGGGCCAACGTCCTGACTTTC.

The rearrangement uses TRBV12-3 or TRBV12-4 and TRBJ1-1; D gene unclear. This CDR3 contains 17 residues. V shed 5 bases and J shed 4 bases, with 23 bases lying between them. The CDR3 coding sequence is TGTGCCAGCAGTCTGGCCGTGGCCCTGGGCGAGGGCACTGAAGCTTTCTTT. It specifies CASSLAVALGEGTEAFF.

The rearrangement joins TRBV29-1 to TRBJ2-1, with 12 positions matching TRBD2. Germline-derived CDR1 and CDR2 are SQVTM and ANQGSEA. V dropped 6 bases and J dropped 5; count of bases not matched to a gene: 5. This CDR3 has 14 residues. CDR3 nucleotide sequence: TGCAGCGTCCGACTAGCGGGGGTAAACAATGAGCAGTTCTTC. Translation gives CSVRLAGVNNEQFF.

In this sample, this clonotype turned up many times. The chain couples TRBV4-3 to TRBJ1-5, with no clear D. V lost 0 bases to trimming and J lost 4 bases, with 10 bases between them. Germline V CDR1 and CDR2: LGHNA, YSLEER. The CDR3 is 15 amino acids. CDR3 amino acids: CASSQERGLNQPQHF. The CDR3 DNA is TGCGCCAGCAGCCAAGAAAGAGGGTTAAATCAGCCCCAGCATTTT.

The table lists this clonotype with a count of one. V usage is TRBV6-2 or TRBV6-3 and J usage is TRBJ2-5; D is unclear. The CDR3 consists of 15 residues. Germline V gene lookup returns CDR1 MNHEY and CDR2 SVGEGT. V was clipped by 6 bases and J by 4 bases, with 18 bases between them. CDR3 nucleotide sequence: TGTGCCAGCAGCTTACGGCGGCTTAGGAGAGAGACCCAGTACTTC. Encoded protein: CASSLRRLRRETQYF.

The chain carries TRBV28 and TRBJ1-1; D possibly corresponds to TRBD1 (6 bases). The V end was cut by 2 bases, the J end by 1 base, with 11 bases between. CDR1 is MDHEN and CDR2 is SYDVKM in the germline V gene. There are 15 residues in the CDR3. In nucleotides, the CDR3 is TGTGCCAGCAGTTTAACAGGGATAGAGAACACTGAAGCTTTCTTT. Its protein product is CASSLTGIENTEAFF.

The rearrangement joins TRBV10-3 to TRBJ2-7; a weak D match, TRBD1 (5 bases). Germline-derived CDR1 and CDR2 are ENHRY and SYGVKD. This CDR3 is 13 amino acids long. V was pared by 6 bases and J by 3 bases, with 12 bases between. The DNA of the CDR3 is TGTGCCATCAGCAAGACAGCCTTCTACGAGCAGTACTTC. This codes for CAISKTAFYEQYF.

The chain links TRBV2 to TRBJ1-6; D might be TRBD1 (5 bases). Germline loops: CDR1 SNHLY, CDR2 FYNNEI. V lost 8 bases and J 10 bases, leaving 21 bases between the germline ends. The CDR3 runs 15 residues. Here the CDR3 DNA reads TGTGCCAGCTGGGGGTCGGACCTCAATTTGTCACCCCTCCACTTT. Translating it yields CASWGSDLNLSPLHF. Full variable domain (remainder filled in from reference TRBV2 and TRBJ1-6): EPEVTQTPSHQVTQMGQEVILRCVPISNHLYFYWYRQILGQKVEFLVSFYNNEISEKSEIFDDQFSVERPDGSNFTLKIRSTKLEDSAMYFCASWGSDLNLSPLHFGNGTRLTVT.

The chain recombines TRBV7-9 with TRBJ1-2; D is undetermined. Between the trimmed V and J ends, which lost 4 bases and 4 bases, there was a span of 10 bases. The CDR3 runs to 13 residues. Germline CDR1 SEHNR, CDR2 FQNEAQ (reference sequence). This chain's CDR3 is CASSSATLYGYTF. The CDR3 DNA reads TGTGCCAGCAGCTCCGCAACGCTCTATGGCTACACCTTC.

This clonotype showed up many times. The chain carries TRBV21-1 and TRBJ1-6; the table's D call of TRBD1 was not tested on the DNA. TRBV21-1 counts as a pseudogene. CDR3 length equals 15 residues. CDR3 loop: CASSRDREFGSPLHF. CDR3 in DNA: TGTGCCAGCAGCAGAGACAGGGAATTCGGTTCACCCCTCCACTTT.

This clonotype appeared many times. CDR3 region: CASRRTGSNQPQHF. CDR3 bases: TGTGCCAGCAGGAGGACAGGGAGCAATCAGCCCCAGCATTTT. This chain uses TRBV2 with TRBJ1-5; 8 bases agree with TRBD1. The junction had 2 bases not matched to a gene; V was cut back by 6 bases and J by 1 base. Germline V gene sequence: CDR1 SNHLY, CDR2 FYNNEI. The CDR3 is made up of 14 amino acids.

This clonotype was counted at least ten times. The rearrangement joins TRBV16 to TRBJ1-1, with D possibly TRBD1 on 6 matching bases. The germline CDR1 and CDR2 sequences are KGHSY and FQNENV. The CDR3 extends over 13 amino acids. V lost 4 bases and J lost 2, with 8 bases in between. The CDR3: CASSPGHNTEAFF. DNA of the CDR3: TGTGCCAGCAGCCCGGGACACAACACTGAAGCTTTCTTT.